The 17 T cell receptor beta chains presented below share a single source sample, sequenced in a study of cytomegalovirus exposure and HLA in healthy donors (dated by TCRdb to 2015 to 2018). The library was prepared using the immunoSEQ multiplex PCR assay. For the multiplex PCR, a mixture combining 60 forward primers for TCR Vbeta segments and 13 reverse primers for TCR Jbeta segments was used. TCRdb took over this immuneACCESS table, retaining in-frame rearrangements with V and J assigned. Such tables are incomplete; in checked studies, under half of the missing clones stem from an unresolved V gene, and the remainder is unexplained. The sample includes about 140,000 clones, with around 80% observed a single time. The ten largest clones represent about 3.4% of the sample. Sequencing input: PBMCs. The receptors shown here come from a man aged 18 to 35 in good health and CMV-seropositive.

This chain links TRBV28 with TRBJ1-2; D not resolved. Germline-derived CDR1 and CDR2 are MDHEN and SYDVKM. V lost 7 bases, J lost 2 bases, and 8 bases lay in between. The CDR3 extends over 12 amino acids. CDR3 loop: CASNEQNYGYTF. In nucleotides, the CDR3 is TGTGCCAGCAATGAACAGAACTATGGCTACACCTTC.

The chain uses TRBV6-6 and TRBJ2-5; the D gene is possibly TRBD2 (5 bases). Germline V gene sequence: CDR1 MNHNY, CDR2 SVGAGI (reference sequence). The V end lost 7 bases, the J end lost 5 bases, and 8 bases lay between the germline ends. This CDR3 contains 11 residues. CDR3 residues: CASTTGETQYF. The CDR3 coding sequence is TGTGCCAGCACAACGGGGGAGACCCAGTACTTC.

V usage is TRBV6-5 and J usage is TRBJ2-1; 10 bases are a match to TRBD2. This CDR3 contains 16 residues. J lost 5 bases, V lost 2 bases, and 6 bases had no gene match. Germline V CDR1 and CDR2: MNHEY, SVGAGI. CDR3 DNA sequence: TGTGCCAGCAGTTACACTAGCGGGATAATCGACAATGAGCAGTTCTTC. It specifies CASSYTSGIIDNEQFF.

This clone was counted a few times. V and J are TRBV11-2 and TRBJ2-1; D uncertain. Germline-derived CDR1 and CDR2 are SGHAT and FQNNGV. This CDR3 region has 13 residues. The ends were cut back, 0 bases at V and 5 bases at J, with 5 bases in the middle. The CDR3 loop reads CASSLDQNNEQFF. The CDR3 DNA reads as TGTGCCAGCAGCTTAGATCAGAACAATGAGCAGTTCTTC.

The chain uses TRBV6-5 and TRBJ1-5, with no clear D. Trimming cost V 0 bases and J 1 base, with 7 bases left between them. CDR3 length: 15 amino acids. Germline V gives CDR1 MNHEY, CDR2 SVGAGI. CDR3 bases: TGTGCCAGCAGTTACTCCCTCTTAAGCAATCAGCCCCAGCATTTT. Amino acid sequence: CASSYSLLSNQPQHF.

The chain uses TRBV27 and TRBJ1-2; D gene unclear. V lost 2 bases to trimming and J lost 3 bases, with 10 bases between them. There are 14 residues in the CDR3. From germline, CDR1 is MNHEY and CDR2 SMNVEV (reference sequence). As DNA, the CDR3 is TGTGCCAGCAGTTTAACAACGTCCTACTATGGCTACACCTTC. The encoded protein is CASSLTTSYYGYTF.

Only one count was recorded for this clone. The chain has TRBV9 and TRBJ1-2; D not resolved. Trimming removed 4 bases at V and 4 bases at J, with 11 bases between. This CDR3 spans 13 amino acids. Germline V lookup: CDR1 SGDLS, CDR2 YYNGEE. The CDR3 region has the DNA TGTGCCAGCAGCCAACTAAACACCTATGGCTACACCTTC. This codes for CASSQLNTYGYTF.

In its sample, this clone was seen a few times. This chain joins TRBV4-1 and TRBJ2-7; TRBD2 matches 7 bases. V lost 4 bases to trimming and J lost 2 bases; unmatched junction nucleotides: 8. Germline V gene lookup returns CDR1 MGHRA and CDR2 YSYEKL. The CDR3 consists of 15 residues. CDR3 nucleotide sequence: TGCGCCAGCAGCCCCCGGGGGGATGCAACCTACGAGCAGTACTTC. As protein: CASSPRGDATYEQYF.

This sequence joins TRBV27 and TRBJ1-2; 7 positions match TRBD1. CDR1 MNHEY and CDR2 SMNVEV come from the germline V gene (reference sequence). V trimming: 3 bases; J trimming: 4 bases; junction bases outside the gene matches: 8. The CDR3 sequence is 15 residues long. In DNA form, the CDR3 reads TGTGCCAGCAGTTTCTCAGACAGGGTTGGCTATGGCTACACCTTC. This sequence encodes CASSFSDRVGYGYTF.

This rearrangement joins TRBV29-1 to TRBJ2-6, with D possibly matching TRBD2 (5 bases). V lost 6 bases, J lost 0 bases, and 24 bases lay in between. The germline CDR1 and CDR2 sequences are SQVTM and ANQGSEA. There are 19 residues in the CDR3. CDR3 DNA: TGCAGCGTGCTCGGAGGAAGGGCTCCCTCTTTCTCTGGGGCCAACGTCCTGACTTTC. Residues: CSVLGGRAPSFSGANVLTF.

The V call is TRBV10-1, the J call TRBJ2-3; TRBD1 is a possible D gene (5 bases). Germline V gene sequence: CDR1 WNHNN, CDR2 SYGVQD (reference sequence). CDR3 length equals 15 residues. V lost 3 bases, J lost 4 bases, and 14 bases lay in between. CDR3 in DNA: TGCGCCAGCAGTGAAGAGAAGGGGTTCCCAGATACGCAGTATTTT. Translating gives CASSEEKGFPDTQYF.

This chain joins TRBV27 and TRBJ2-3; 7 nucleotides align to TRBD1. This CDR3 contains 16 residues. Germline V CDR1 and CDR2: MNHEY, SMNVEV (reference sequence). The V and J ends lost 5 bases and 4 bases, in that order; junction bases with no gene match: 12. As DNA, the CDR3 is TGTGCCAGCAGTCGAGACAGGGTCATTATGCCAGATACGCAGTATTTT. Protein sequence: CASSRDRVIMPDTQYF.

The chain has TRBV18 and TRBJ1-1; TRBD1 matches at 7 bases. Germline trimming cut 4 bases from V and 2 bases from J; bases unmatched to any gene: 4. CDR1 is KGHSH, CDR2 LQKENI, per germline. The CDR3 is made up of 14 amino acids. Written as DNA, the CDR3 is TGTGCCAGCTCACAGGCAGGGGGTAACACTGAAGCTTTCTTT. Encoded protein: CASSQAGGNTEAFF.

This clone was counted once. The chain links TRBV5-1 to TRBJ1-1; 7 bases line up with TRBD1. V shed 0 bases and J 1 base; nucleotides not matched to a gene: 3. The CDR3 is made up of 15 amino acids. CDR1 and CDR2 from the germline V gene are SGHRS and YFSETQ. CDR3 loop: CASSLGAGGNTEAFF. The CDR3 DNA is TGCGCCAGCAGCTTGGGCGCAGGGGGGAACACTGAAGCTTTCTTT. Supplemented by reference TRBV5-1 and TRBJ1-1, the full variable domain reads KAGVTQTPRYLIKTRGQQVTLSCSPISGHRSVSWYQQTPGQGLQFLFEYFSETQRNKGNFPGRFSGRQFSNSRSEMNVSTLELGDSALYLCASSLGAGGNTEAFFGQGTRLTVV.

This chain connects TRBV4-1 to TRBJ2-1; 13 bases line up with TRBD2. Germline V lookup: CDR1 MGHRA, CDR2 YSYEKL. The CDR3 length is 16 residues. V was pared by 1 base and J by 5 bases, with 2 bases of the junction left unmatched. CDR3 sequence: CASSQGGTSGNNEQFF. CDR3 nucleotide sequence: TGCGCCAGCAGCCAAGGGGGGACTAGCGGGAACAATGAGCAGTTCTTC.

The chain is built from TRBV27 and TRBJ2-7, with 7 positions matching TRBD1. The CDR3 is made up of 16 amino acids. J was trimmed by 2 bases and V by 5 bases; bases with no gene match: 12. Germline V gene sequence: CDR1 MNHEY, CDR2 SMNVEV (reference sequence). CDR3 nucleotides: TGTGCCAGCAGTCGACTCGGGACAGCCGGGGCCTACGAGCAGTACTTC. It codes for CASSRLGTAGAYEQYF.

Details on this clone: The same CDR3 arises from other DNA sequences in this sample as well. This chain links TRBV5-1 with TRBJ2-1; TRBD1 might be the D (5 bases). Germline CDR1 reads SGHRS; CDR2 reads YFSETQ. V was clipped by 0 bases and J by 7 bases, with 8 bases between them. The CDR3 is 13 amino acids. This CDR3 reads CASSLGGYNEQFF. The CDR3, as DNA: TGCGCCAGCAGCTTGGGGGGCTATAATGAGCAGTTCTTC.